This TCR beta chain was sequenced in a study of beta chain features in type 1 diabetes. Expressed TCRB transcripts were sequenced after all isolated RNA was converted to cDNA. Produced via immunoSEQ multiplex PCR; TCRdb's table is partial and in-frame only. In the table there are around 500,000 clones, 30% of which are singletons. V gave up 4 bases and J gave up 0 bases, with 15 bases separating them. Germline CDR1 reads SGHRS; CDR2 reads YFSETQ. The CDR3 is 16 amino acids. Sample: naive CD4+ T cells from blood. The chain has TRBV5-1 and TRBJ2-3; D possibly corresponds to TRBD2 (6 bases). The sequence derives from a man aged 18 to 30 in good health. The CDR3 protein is CASSPWQGLSTDTQYF. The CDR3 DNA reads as TGCGCCAGCAGCCCTTGGCAGGGACTGAGCACAGATACGCAGTATTTT.